These 18 T cell receptor beta chains were sequenced from one sample in a study of control samples from healthy donors and cancer patients. This table comes from immunoSEQ multiplex PCR, and its TCRdb copy is limited to in-frame clones, with some not included. The sample contains about 69,000 clones, approximately 89% of which appear only once. Material: PBMCs. The receptors were sampled from a man between 60 and 70 years old with lung cancer.

This rearrangement joins TRBV11-3 to TRBJ1-5; no clear D. V was trimmed by 7 bases and J by 0 bases, leaving 25 bases between them. The CDR3 runs to 19 residues. Germline values: CDR1 SGHNT, CDR2 YENEEA. CDR3 in DNA: TGTGCCAGCATCTTCATACCCCGCCACAGACCGAGTAGCAATCAGCCCCAGCATTTT. Protein sequence: CASIFIPRHRPSSNQPQHF.

The chain employs TRBV7-2 and TRBJ1-2; TRBD1 matches at 7 bases. This CDR3 is 16 amino acids long. Germline CDR1 and CDR2: SGHTA and FQGNSA. Trimming took 0 bases from V and 6 from J; bases not matched to a gene: 10. This chain's CDR3 is CASSLARYRGEDGYTF. DNA for the CDR3: TGTGCCAGCAGCTTAGCGCGTTACAGGGGAGAGGATGGCTACACCTTC.

This clone was found once. This chain joins TRBV6-5 and TRBJ2-3; D tentatively fits TRBD1 or TRBD2 (5 bases each). Between the trimmed V and J ends, which lost 5 bases and 2 bases, there was a span of 14 bases. Germline V gives CDR1 MNHEY, CDR2 SVGAGI. The CDR3 extends over 15 amino acids. The CDR3 spells CASSRDQGTTDTQYF. The CDR3 DNA reads TGTGCCAGCAGTCGGGACCAAGGGACCACAGATACGCAGTATTTT.

The chain employs TRBV12-3 or TRBV12-4 and TRBJ1-1, with D uncertain. This CDR3 spans 13 amino acids. Trimming cost V 7 bases and J 1 base, with 10 bases left between them. The CDR3 here is CASTTRGNTEAFF. The CDR3 DNA sequence: TGTGCCAGCACCACCCGGGGGAACACTGAAGCTTTCTTT.

This chain uses TRBV30 with TRBJ1-1; a possible D gene is TRBD1 (5 bases). The CDR3 sequence is 15 residues long. Per the germline V gene, CDR1 is GTSNPN and CDR2 is SVGIG (reference sequence). Trimming shortened V by 3 bases and J by 4 bases, and 18 bases separated the two germline ends. The chain's CDR3 is CAWSAARGRGTEAFF. The DNA of the CDR3 is TGTGCCTGGAGCGCTGCTAGGGGTCGGGGCACTGAAGCTTTCTTT.

The rearrangement uses TRBV5-1 and TRBJ1-4, with TRBD1 matching 8 bases. There are 15 residues in the CDR3. Per germline, CDR1 SGHRS and CDR2 YFSETQ. With 4 bases clipped from V and 2 bases from J, the junction kept 4 bases outside the gene matches. In nucleotides, the CDR3 is TGCGCCAGCAGCGCGACAGGGGCTACTAATGAAAAACTGTTTTTT. It specifies CASSATGATNEKLFF.

V is TRBV30 and J is TRBJ2-1; no reliable D call. The length of the CDR3 is 12 residues. Trimming stripped 2 bases from V and 10 bases from J, with 12 bases between. The germline V gene has CDR1 GTSNPN and CDR2 SVGIG (reference sequence). The CDR3 nucleotides are TGTGCCTGGAGTACGGCCGTAGGGGAGCAGTTCTTC. Translation gives CAWSTAVGEQFF.

The count of this clone is one. V usage is TRBV24-1 and J usage is TRBJ2-3, with D possibly being TRBD1 (6 bases). Trimming removed 8 bases from V and 0 bases from J, with 8 bases in between. Germline CDR1 and CDR2: KGHDR and SFDVKD. The CDR3 runs 13 residues. This CDR3 reads CATMGHSTDTQYF. DNA of the CDR3: TGTGCCACCATGGGACATAGCACAGATACGCAGTATTTT.

This clone has a count of ten or more. The chain carries TRBV4-2 and TRBJ1-2; D possibly corresponds to TRBD1 (5 bases). CDR1 is LGHNA and CDR2 is YNFKEQ in the germline V gene. With 3 bases removed from V and 4 bases from J, the gap between germline ends came to 12 bases. This CDR3 is built from 14 residues. The CDR3 is CASSQQGAGYGYTF. The CDR3 region has the DNA TGTGCCAGCAGCCAGCAGGGTGCTGGCTATGGCTACACCTTC.

This rearrangement joins TRBV5-6 to TRBJ1-1; D is perhaps TRBD1 (6 bases). V was clipped by 2 bases and J by 7 bases, with 15 bases between them. There are 14 residues in the CDR3. The germline V gene encodes CDR1 SGHDT and CDR2 YYEEEE. Here the CDR3 DNA reads TGTGCCAGCAGCTTCGGACAGTTGGGGCTTGAAGCTTTCTTT. This sequence encodes CASSFGQLGLEAFF.

A single count supports this clone. V gene TRBV5-1 combines with J gene TRBJ2-7, with D tentatively TRBD1 (6 bases). Germline V CDR1 and CDR2: SGHRS, YFSETQ. Trimming removed 3 bases at V and 5 bases at J, with 18 bases between. The CDR3 loop spans 15 amino acids. CDR3 residues: CASSSEGGSANEQYV. As DNA, the CDR3 is TGCGCCAGCAGCTCAGAAGGGGGTTCGGCAAACGAGCAGTACGTC.

The chain recombines TRBV7-7 with TRBJ2-3, with 8 positions matching TRBD1. V shed 1 base, J shed 0 bases, and the junction held 3 bases outside the gene matches. Germline V CDR1 and CDR2: SSHAT, FNYEAQ (reference sequence). The CDR3 totals 16 residues. The CDR3 is CASSLGQGTSTDTQYF. CDR3 nucleotides: TGTGCCAGCAGCTTAGGACAGGGGACTAGCACAGATACGCAGTATTTT.

The rearrangement uses TRBV4-1 and TRBJ1-2, with 7 bases matching TRBD1. The CDR3 extends over 13 amino acids. Germline trimming cut 6 bases from V and 4 bases from J; bases unmatched to any gene: 5. Germline assignment: CDR1 MGHRA and CDR2 YSYEKL. The CDR3 bases are TGCGCCAGCAGTAACGGACAGGCCTATGGCTACACCTTC. It yields the protein CASSNGQAYGYTF.

Remarks on this clone: This CDR3 is also generated by other DNA sequences in the sample. J is TRBJ2-6 and V is TRBV5-1; no definite D call. Trimming took 0 bases from V and 0 from J, leaving 4 bases between them. The CDR3 covers 15 residues. Germline assignment: CDR1 SGHRS and CDR2 YFSETQ. CDR3 in DNA: TGCGCCAGCAGCTTGGAGGGCTCTGGGGCCAACGTCCTGACTTTC. Amino acids: CASSLEGSGANVLTF.

This chain joins TRBV6-4 and TRBJ2-1; D unresolved. The ends were cut back, 0 bases at V and 4 bases at J, with 10 bases in the middle. Per germline, CDR1 MRHNA and CDR2 SNTAGT. The CDR3 has 15 amino acids. DNA for the CDR3: TGTGCCAGCAGTGACTCAGGGCGACCTTACAATGAGCAGTTCTTC. It codes for CASSDSGRPYNEQFF.

This rearrangement joins TRBV30 to TRBJ2-7, with D perhaps given as TRBD1 or TRBD2 (5 bases each). The CDR3 is 14 residues long. The germline CDR1 and CDR2 sequences are GTSNPN and SVGIG (reference sequence). Between the trimmed V and J ends, which lost 4 bases and 0 bases, there was a span of 13 bases. The CDR3 here is CAWKGDASSYEQYF. As DNA, the CDR3 is TGTGCCTGGAAAGGGGACGCAAGCTCCTACGAGCAGTACTTC.

This rearrangement joins TRBV18 to TRBJ1-6, with D hard to call. Between the trimmed V and J ends, which lost 3 bases and 0 bases, there was a span of 6 bases. The CDR3 totals 15 residues. Germline CDR1 KGHSH, CDR2 LQKENI. The CDR3 DNA is TGTGCCAGCTCACCGAGGAGCTCCTATAATTCACCCCTCCACTTT. Amino acids: CASSPRSSYNSPLHF.

The chain has TRBV6-6 and TRBJ2-5, with D uncertain. Per germline, CDR1 MNHNY and CDR2 SVGAGI (reference sequence). Trimming shortened V by 0 bases and J by 2 bases, and 7 bases separated the two germline ends. The CDR3 loop spans 14 amino acids. The CDR3 bases are TGTGCCAGCAGTTACTCTTCGCGGCAAGAGACCCAGTACTTC. Its protein is CASSYSSRQETQYF.